This T cell receptor (beta chain) was sequenced for a study of beta chain features in type 1 diabetes. Findings of the study overall: Shorter TCRB CDR3s, moderately but significantly so, were found in Type 1 diabetes patients in all four CD4+ subsets. Cells that show high TCR expression could be over-represented by cDNA sequencing.

The germline gives CDR1 GTSNPN, CDR2 SVGIG (reference sequence). With 4 bases removed from V and 0 bases from J, the gap between germline ends came to 12 bases. The CDR3 contains 14 residues. The study reverse transcribed the entire isolated RNA, so it sequenced expressed TCRB transcripts. The data were produced by immunoSEQ multiplex PCR, yet TCRdb's version contains in-frame clones alone and is incomplete. The table includes tens of thousands of clones, under 35% detected once. On this clone itself: The antigen is not known.

The specimen sequenced was stem cell memory CD4+ T cells from blood. The J gene is TRBJ1-1, the V gene TRBV30; TRBD1 is a possible D gene (6 bases). The source is a woman between 18 and 29 years old in good health. The CDR3 region has the DNA TGTGCCTGGACTGGCGGGGGCGTGAACACTGAAGCTTTCTTT. It specifies CAWTGGGVNTEAFF. The full variable domain, rest sourced from reference TRBV30 and TRBJ1-1, is SQTIHQWPATLVQPVGSPLSLECTVEGTSNPNLYWYRQAAGRGLQLLFYSVGIGQISSEVPQNLSASRPQDRQFILSSKKLLLSDSGFYLCAWTGGGVNTEAFFGQGTRLTVV.